The 12 T cell receptor beta chains below were found in one sample sequenced in a study of identifying expanded T cells in peripheral blood. The assay was immunoSEQ multiplex PCR, and TCRdb's table has in-frame clones only and misses some. The table includes 75,000 to 90,000 clones, 84% detected once. Sequenced: blood. These receptors all come from a person aged 18 to 69 in good health.

The genes are TRBV30 and TRBJ2-2, with TRBD2 matching 8 bases. The CDR3 totals 14 residues. Germline V gives CDR1 GTSNPN, CDR2 SVGIG (reference sequence). With V trimmed by 3 bases and J by 1 base, 1 base remained unmatched. CDR3 in amino acids: CAWRLAGNTGELFF. For the CDR3, the DNA is TGTGCCTGGAGGCTAGCGGGGAACACCGGGGAGCTGTTTTTT.

A note on this clone: One end of the junction fails to match germline, which may point to a read error. The chain couples TRBV5-5 to TRBJ2-7; D tentatively reads TRBD1 or TRBD2 (6 bases each). CDR1 SGHKS and CDR2 YYEKEE come from the germline V gene (reference sequence). This CDR3 contains 12 residues. CDR3 amino acids: CASSPRGVPPDF. DNA for the CDR3: TGTGCCAGCAGCCCTAGGGGGGTACCTCCCGACTTC.

V is TRBV6-5 and J is TRBJ1-2; the match to TRBD1 covers 11 bases. Germline values: CDR1 MNHEY, CDR2 SVGAGI. The CDR3 sequence is 16 residues long. The J segment lost 7 bases and the V segment lost 4 bases, leaving 11 bases of the junction unmatched. As DNA, the CDR3 is TGTGCCAGCAGTTTAAAACGGACAGGGGGCTTTGGTGGCTACACCTTC. This sequence encodes CASSLKRTGGFGGYTF.

This sequence joins TRBV6-5 and TRBJ2-2; D possibly matches TRBD1 or TRBD2 (6 bases each). The CDR3 runs to 15 residues. Germline lookup yields CDR1 MNHEY and CDR2 SVGAGI. The V end was cut by 10 bases, the J end by 3 bases, with 18 bases between. The CDR3 DNA reads as TGTGCCACCCTAGGGGGGCGGTCGTACACCGGGGAGCTGTTTTTT. Translation gives CATLGGRSYTGELFF.

The genes are TRBV6-5 and TRBJ1-1, with D possibly TRBD1 on 5 matching bases. The V end was cut by 6 bases, the J end by 6 bases, with 14 bases between. CDR1 is MNHEY, CDR2 SVGAGI, per germline. The length of the CDR3 is 13 residues. For the CDR3, the DNA is TGTGCCAGCAGCCTCCAAGGGACGGCTGAAGCTTTCTTT. Its protein is CASSLQGTAEAFF.

This chain links TRBV5-7 with TRBJ1-5, with a tentative D call TRBD1 (5 bases). TRBV5-7 is classed as an ORF, of uncertain function. This CDR3 comprises 15 residues. The V and J ends lost 4 bases and 3 bases respectively, with 14 bases between them. The CDR3 DNA sequence: TGTGCCAGCAGCGGGGACGCCGGTAACAATCAGCCCCAGCATTTT. As protein: CASSGDAGNNQPQHF.

The chain combines TRBV11-3 with TRBJ2-1; 12 bases map to TRBD2. Germline CDR1 is SGHNT and CDR2 is YENEEA. Trimming removed 1 base from V and 7 bases from J; junction bases left unmatched: 2. This CDR3 has 15 residues. The CDR3 region is CASSLASGRVNEQFF. Written as DNA, the CDR3 is TGTGCCAGCAGCTTAGCTAGCGGGAGGGTTAATGAGCAGTTCTTC.

In this sample, this clone turned up many times. The V gene is TRBV2, the J gene TRBJ2-2, with TRBD1 matching over 8 bases. The junction had 11 bases not matched to a gene; V was cut back by 7 bases and J by 4 bases. The germline gives CDR1 SNHLY, CDR2 FYNNEI. The CDR3 loop spans 16 amino acids. The CDR3 bases are TGTGCCAGCAAGAAAACAGGGGGAACCTCCACCGGGGAGCTGTTTTTT. Protein product: CASKKTGGTSTGELFF.

This chain links TRBV10-3 with TRBJ1-5, with TRBD1 matching over 10 bases. This CDR3 has 17 amino acids. CDR1 ENHRY and CDR2 SYGVKD come from the germline V gene. The V gene end was trimmed by 1 base and the J gene end by 5 bases; junction bases not matched to a gene: 8. The chain's CDR3 is CAISEFGQGEDYQPQHF. CDR3 in DNA: TGTGCCATCAGTGAGTTTGGACAGGGGGAGGATTATCAGCCCCAGCATTTT.

CDR3 residues: CASSIGQSGWSYGYTF. CDR3 in DNA: TGTGCCAGTAGTATCGGGCAATCGGGGTGGAGTTATGGCTACACCTTC. The chain employs TRBV19 and TRBJ1-2; D gene ambiguous. In germline, CDR1 is LNHDA, CDR2 SQIVND (reference sequence). The CDR3 has 16 amino acids. With 3 bases removed from V and 5 bases from J, the gap between germline ends came to 19 bases.

This clone was counted once. This chain's CDR3 is CASSLAGGGTGELFF. The CDR3 nucleotides are TGTGCCAGCAGTCTAGCGGGAGGAGGAACCGGGGAGCTGTTTTTT. The chain links TRBV6-6 to TRBJ2-2, with 11 bases lining up with TRBD2. This CDR3 has 15 amino acids. With V trimmed by 5 bases and J by 5 bases, 4 bases remained unmatched. Germline V gene data show CDR1 as MNHNY and CDR2 as SVGAGI (reference sequence).

This clone was seen once. The CDR3 is CASSPGGALAGELFF. The CDR3 nucleotides read TGTGCCAGCAGCCCCGGTGGGGCATTGGCCGGGGAGCTGTTTTTT. The rearrangement links TRBV7-2 to TRBJ2-2; TRBD1 might be the D (5 bases). Germline V gene data show CDR1 as SGHTA and CDR2 as FQGNSA. V was trimmed by 5 bases and J by 6 bases, leaving 16 bases between them. This CDR3 contains 15 residues.